This TCR beta chain was captured by sequencing in a study of blood T cell repertoires in COVID-19. Turning to the study itself: From T cells, B-cell-depleted T cells, or PBMCs came the material, which was cDNA or gDNA.

The germline V gene encodes CDR1 LNHDA and CDR2 SQIVND (reference sequence). Trimming stripped 8 bases from V and 4 bases from J, with 14 bases between. This CDR3 comprises 13 residues. In assigning cohorts, the study relied on participant-reported clinical history. Method: immunoSEQ multiplex PCR; TCRdb's copy keeps in-frame clones and lacks some. The sample lists some 250,000 clones, approximately 83% occurring once. The V gene is TRBV19, the J gene TRBJ1-2; no firm D call. The clonotype comes from a woman between 50 and 59 years old who had recovered from COVID-19. Sequencing input: PBMCs or T cells enriched from blood (not recorded which). DNA of the CDR3: TGTGCCAGTGAGAGGGTAATAGGCTATGGCTACACCTTC. This codes for CASERVIGYGYTF.